This TCR beta chain was retrieved from a study of Graves' ophthalmopathy and Graves' hyperthyroidism. Study details: Samples of peripheral blood were obtained at initial diagnosis, prior to treatment of any kind. Points from the study as a whole: With a specificity of just over 72% and a sensitivity of 60% to 71%, the model predicted ophthalmopathy progression. Built on 13 signatures, a model told ophthalmopathy apart from stable hyperthyroidism with roughly 88% sensitivity and around 80% specificity.

Excluded were patients with other autoimmune diseases, uncontrolled infections, pregnancy or lactation. This CDR3 region has 13 residues. Between the trimmed V and J ends, which lost 3 bases and 0 bases, there was a span of 8 bases. Germline values: CDR1 DFQATT, CDR2 SNEGSKA (reference sequence). RNA transcripts were the template, and TCR beta CDR3 regions were amplified from them. HTBI-primed first-round RT-PCR preceded second-round multiplex PCR. TCRdb processed the multiplex PCR reads anew with MiXCR; each CDR3 protein has one entry. This sample carries about 740,000 distinct CDR3 sequences, 35% to 50% of them seen once, and the ten largest clones take 40% to 45%. This clonotype was detected only a few times. Antigen: not known.

The TCR was taken from an adult man with Graves' ophthalmopathy. Sample: peripheral blood. The chain employs TRBV20-1 and TRBJ1-2; no firm D call. The CDR3 loop is CSASSNTNYGYTF. CDR3 sequence (DNA): TGCAGTGCTAGCAGCAACACTAACTATGGCTACACCTTC.